The 25 T cell receptor beta chains presented below share a single source sample, sequenced in a study of blood T cell repertoires in COVID-19. Libraries were prepared by immunoSEQ multiplex PCR; TCRdb keeps only in-frame clonotypes and omits some of them. This sample has approximately 380,000 clones, with roughly 85% found just once. Sequenced sample: peripheral blood. The origin of the receptors is a woman between 18 and 29 years old with acute or convalescent COVID-19.

The chain uses TRBV2 and TRBJ2-1, with a possible D match to TRBD2 (5 bases). CDR1 is SNHLY, CDR2 FYNNEI, per germline. V was shortened by 2 bases and J by 10 bases, with 12 bases between the two germline ends. CDR3 length: 13 amino acids. The DNA of the CDR3 is TGTGCCAGCAGTGAAACCCTAGCAGGCGAGCAGTTCTTC. This translates into CASSETLAGEQFF.

The chain recombines TRBV10-1 with TRBJ1-3, with 7 bases fitting TRBD1. The germline V gene has CDR1 WNHNN and CDR2 SYGVQD (reference sequence). The CDR3 has 15 amino acids. After removal of 0 bases from V and 4 bases from J, the junction contained 3 bases not matched to a gene. Written as DNA, the CDR3 is TGCGCCAGCAGTGAGTCGACAGGGTTCGGAAACACCATATATTTT. The encoded protein is CASSESTGFGNTIYF.

V and J are TRBV4-2 and TRBJ1-2, with D possibly matching TRBD1 (5 bases). V was trimmed by 0 bases and J by 7 bases, leaving 12 bases between them. CDR1 LGHNA and CDR2 YNFKEQ come from the germline V gene. The length of the CDR3 is 14 residues. The CDR3 sequence: CASSQEGRDSGYTF. DNA for the CDR3: TGTGCCAGCAGCCAAGAGGGTAGGGACTCTGGCTACACCTTC.

Ten or more counts support this clone. J is TRBJ1-2 and V is TRBV6-4; no reliable D call. The CDR3 loop spans 11 amino acids. Trimming took 2 bases from V and 7 from J, leaving 5 bases between them. Germline CDR1 reads MRHNA; CDR2 reads SNTAGT. Here the CDR3 reads CASSDVFGYTF. CDR3 DNA: TGTGCCAGCAGTGACGTATTTGGCTACACCTTC.

V usage is TRBV24-1 and J usage is TRBJ1-2; 10 nucleotides align to TRBD1. Unmatched junction bases numbered 5, after V lost 4 bases and J lost 4 bases. The CDR3 has 15 amino acids. Germline-derived CDR1 and CDR2 are KGHDR and SFDVKD. The CDR3 bases are TGTGCCACCAGTGAATGGGACAGGGGTGGCTATGGCTACACCTTC. It translates to CATSEWDRGGYGYTF.

V gene TRBV9 combines with J gene TRBJ2-7, with TRBD2 matching over 9 bases. There are 13 residues in the CDR3. CDR1 and CDR2 (germline): SGDLS, YYNGEE. The V gene end was trimmed by 3 bases and the J gene end by 7 bases; junction bases not matched to a gene: 5. CDR3 region: CASSASGGREQYF. Written as DNA, the CDR3 is TGTGCCAGCAGCGCGAGCGGGGGGAGGGAGCAGTACTTC.

Remarks on this clone: One junction end does not reproduce the germline sequence, and a read error may be involved. The J gene is TRBJ2-7, the V gene TRBV7-9; possible D gene TRBD1, 6 bases. This CDR3 spans 16 amino acids. Germline CDR1 and CDR2: SEHNR and FQNEAQ (reference sequence). The CDR3: CASSPRGWQVSHEQYF. In nucleotides, the CDR3 is TGTGCCAGCAGCCCAAGGGGGTGGCAGGTCTCCCACGAGCAGTACTTC.

V usage is TRBV7-9 and J usage is TRBJ1-4; tentative D call: TRBD1 (5 bases). Germline-derived CDR1 and CDR2 are SEHNR and FQNEAQ (reference sequence). The CDR3 loop spans 16 amino acids. The V gene lost 1 base and the J gene lost 11 bases, with 20 bases spanning the gap. The CDR3 reads CASSLDEYGRKGKLFF. The CDR3, as DNA: TGTGCCAGCAGCTTAGATGAGTACGGGAGGAAGGGGAAACTGTTTTTT.

The chain recombines TRBV28 with TRBJ1-3; D is uncertain. The germline CDR1 and CDR2 sequences are MDHEN and SYDVKM. The CDR3 is made up of 16 amino acids. Between the trimmed V and J ends, which lost 6 bases and 1 base, there was a span of 16 bases. The CDR3 loop reads CASSPEQIYSGNTIYF. As DNA, the CDR3 is TGTGCCAGCAGCCCGGAACAGATCTATTCTGGAAACACCATATATTTT.

The chain uses TRBV28 and TRBJ1-1, with TRBD1 identical over 9 bases. Trimming at V came to 6 bases and at J to 5 bases, leaving 16 bases not matched to a gene. Germline values: CDR1 MDHEN, CDR2 SYDVKM. The CDR3 covers 17 residues. CDR3 sequence reads: CASRSTGGAGLYTEAFF. The DNA of the CDR3 is TGTGCCAGCAGGTCAACAGGGGGCGCGGGTTTGTATACTGAAGCTTTCTTT. The full variable domain, its missing parts supplied by reference TRBV28 and TRBJ1-1, is DVKVTQSSRYLVKRTGEKVFLECVQDMDHENMFWYRQDPGLGLRLIYFSYDVKMKEKGDIPEGYSVSREKKERFSLILESASTNQTSMYLCASRSTGGAGLYTEAFFGQGTRLTVV.

This sequence joins TRBV11-1 and TRBJ1-6; D ambiguous. V lost 4 bases, J lost 7 bases, and 11 bases lay in between. This CDR3 has 14 amino acids. Per the germline V gene, CDR1 is SGHAT and CDR2 is FQDESV (reference sequence). The CDR3: CASSSSLVNSPLHF. Here the CDR3 DNA reads TGTGCCAGCAGCTCCTCGTTAGTGAATTCACCCCTCCACTTT.

V gene TRBV18 combines with J gene TRBJ1-6; tentatively, D is TRBD1 (5 bases). The length of the CDR3 is 14 residues. Trimming pared 2 bases from V and 9 bases from J, leaving 11 bases between. Germline V CDR1 and CDR2: KGHSH, LQKENI. CDR3 in DNA: TGTGCCAGCTCACCAGGGGTAACAGGTTCACCCCTCCACTTT. It translates to CASSPGVTGSPLHF. The whole variable domain, filled in from reference TRBV18 and TRBJ1-6, reads NAGVMQNPRHLVRRRGQEARLRCSPMKGHSHVYWYRQLPEEGLKFMVYLQKENIIDESGMPKERFSAEFPKEGPSILRIQQVVRGDSAAYFCASSPGVTGSPLHFGNGTRLTVT.

The CDR3 protein is CASSQVEARKETQYF. The CDR3 coding sequence is TGTGCCAGCAGCCAAGTTGAGGCCCGAAAAGAGACCCAGTACTTC. J is TRBJ2-5 and V is TRBV3-1 (or the pseudogene TRBV3-2), with D uncertain. V lost 1 base, J lost 3 bases, and 12 bases lay in between. This CDR3 comprises 15 residues. Germline CDR1 reads LGHDT; CDR2 reads YNNKEL (reference sequence).

In its sample, this clone was seen a few times. This chain uses TRBV6-1 with TRBJ1-1; 7 nucleotides line up with TRBD1. Germline V CDR1 and CDR2: MNHNS, SASEGT. This CDR3 is 15 amino acids long. V lost 0 bases to trimming and J lost 7 bases; unmatched junction nucleotides: 8. In nucleotides, the CDR3 is TGTGCCAGCAGTGAAGCCCTCGGACAGGTCTTTGAAGCTTTCTTT. Its translation is CASSEALGQVFEAFF.

This rearrangement joins TRBV5-1 to TRBJ1-6; no firm D call. Germline assignment: CDR1 SGHRS and CDR2 YFSETQ. With 3 bases removed from V and 0 bases from J, the gap between germline ends came to 13 bases. The CDR3 extends over 17 amino acids. For the CDR3, the DNA is TGCGCCAGCAGCTCCGATCTGTTCAGCTCCTATAATTCACCCCTCCACTTT. It is translated as CASSSDLFSSYNSPLHF.

The chain couples TRBV19 to TRBJ2-1; 9 nucleotides agree with TRBD2. V shed 10 bases, J shed 4 bases, and the junction held 11 bases outside the gene matches. The germline CDR1 and CDR2 sequences are LNHDA and SQIVND (reference sequence). The CDR3 covers 15 residues. In DNA, the CDR3 is TGTGCCACTGGAGAACTAGCGGGCCTTTACAATGAGCAGTTCTTC. It specifies CATGELAGLYNEQFF.

This rearrangement joins TRBV14 to TRBJ1-2; TRBD1 agrees at 9 bases. V lost 4 bases, J lost 3 bases, and 15 bases stayed unmatched. The CDR3 spans 18 residues. Looked up from germline, CDR1 is SGHDN and CDR2 is FVKESK. The CDR3 loop is CASSRLILQGARDYGYTF. The CDR3 bases are TGTGCCAGCAGCCGACTCATTTTACAGGGGGCGAGGGACTATGGCTACACCTTC.

This sequence joins TRBV19 and TRBJ2-1; 8 positions agree with TRBD2. Per germline, CDR1 LNHDA and CDR2 SQIVND (reference sequence). V lost 3 bases to trimming and J lost 4 bases; unmatched junction nucleotides: 5. The CDR3 extends over 15 amino acids. The CDR3 protein is CASSMRSGVYNEQFF. CDR3 bases: TGTGCCAGTAGTATGCGTAGCGGGGTTTACAATGAGCAGTTCTTC.

The chain recombines TRBV4-1 with TRBJ1-6; TRBD1 matches 10 bases. Germline CDR1 MGHRA, CDR2 YSYEKL. The junction had 8 bases not matched to a gene; V was cut back by 3 bases and J by 6 bases. This CDR3 is built from 17 residues. The CDR3 here is CASSHTPTGGVNSPLHF. The DNA of the CDR3 is TGCGCCAGCAGCCATACCCCGACAGGGGGCGTTAATTCACCCCTCCACTTT.

The V gene is TRBV28, the J gene TRBJ1-2, with 10 bases that match TRBD1. J was trimmed by 2 bases and V by 5 bases; bases with no gene match: 8. The germline gives CDR1 MDHEN, CDR2 SYDVKM. The CDR3 covers 16 residues. The CDR3 DNA reads TGTGCCAGCAGTACTAGGAGGACAGGGGGGAACTATGGCTACACCTTC. It yields the protein CASSTRRTGGNYGYTF.

The rearrangement links TRBV5-4 to TRBJ2-1, with TRBD1 matching over 7 bases. V shed 3 bases, J shed 9 bases, and the junction held 12 bases outside the gene matches. The CDR3 is 15 residues long. Germline loops: CDR1 SGHNT, CDR2 YYREEE (reference sequence). The CDR3 loop is CASSYPGQRSGEQFF. CDR3 nucleotide sequence: TGTGCCAGCAGCTACCCGGGACAGCGATCTGGTGAGCAGTTCTTC.

The chain uses TRBV12-3 or TRBV12-4 and TRBJ1-5; unclear D gene. V was pared by 11 bases and J by 3 bases, with 14 bases between. The CDR3 totals 13 residues. The CDR3 reads CASGVGNNQPQHF. DNA of the CDR3: TGTGCCTCCGGGGTTGGGAACAATCAGCCCCAGCATTTT.

This chain connects TRBV30 to TRBJ2-1; TRBD2 agrees at 11 bases. Unmatched junction bases numbered 8, after V lost 2 bases and J lost 5 bases. The germline CDR1 and CDR2 sequences are GTSNPN and SVGIG (reference sequence). The CDR3 has 16 residues. In DNA form, the CDR3 reads TGTGCCTGGAGTCGGGTCACTAGCGGGGGTAACAATGAGCAGTTCTTC. As protein: CAWSRVTSGGNNEQFF.

This clone is a singleton in its sample. The chain couples TRBV11-1 to TRBJ1-2; D might be TRBD1 (5 bases). CDR3 length equals 15 residues. Germline CDR1 is SGHAT and CDR2 is FQDESV (reference sequence). With 5 bases removed from V and 1 base from J, the gap between germline ends came to 14 bases. The CDR3 DNA is TGTGCCAGCAGCCCCACAGGATCTCTTAACTATGGCTACACCTTC. Residues: CASSPTGSLNYGYTF.

The V gene is TRBV28, the J gene TRBJ1-2; TRBD1 matches at 7 bases. Per the germline V gene, CDR1 is MDHEN and CDR2 is SYDVKM. The junction had 6 bases not matched to a gene; V was cut back by 4 bases and J by 4 bases. The CDR3 contains 14 residues. The chain's CDR3 is CASSSHRDSYGYTF. The CDR3 coding sequence is TGTGCCAGCAGTTCACACCGGGACAGCTATGGCTACACCTTC.